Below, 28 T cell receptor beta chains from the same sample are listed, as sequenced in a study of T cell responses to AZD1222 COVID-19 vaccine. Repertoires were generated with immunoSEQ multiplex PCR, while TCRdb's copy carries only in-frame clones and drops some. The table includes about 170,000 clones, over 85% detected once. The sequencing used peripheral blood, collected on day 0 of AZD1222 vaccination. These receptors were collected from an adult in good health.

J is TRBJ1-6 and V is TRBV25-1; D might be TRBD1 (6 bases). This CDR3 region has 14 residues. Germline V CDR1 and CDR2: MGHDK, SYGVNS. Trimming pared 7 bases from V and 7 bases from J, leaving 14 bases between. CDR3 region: CASKAGHLNSPLHF. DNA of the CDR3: TGTGCCAGCAAAGCGGGACACCTGAATTCACCCCTCCACTTT.

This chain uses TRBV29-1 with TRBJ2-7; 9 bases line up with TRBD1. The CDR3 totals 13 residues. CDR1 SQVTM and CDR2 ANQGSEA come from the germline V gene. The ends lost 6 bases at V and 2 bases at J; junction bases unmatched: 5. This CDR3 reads CSVQGQGAYEQYF. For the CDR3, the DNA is TGCAGCGTCCAGGGACAGGGAGCCTACGAGCAGTACTTC.

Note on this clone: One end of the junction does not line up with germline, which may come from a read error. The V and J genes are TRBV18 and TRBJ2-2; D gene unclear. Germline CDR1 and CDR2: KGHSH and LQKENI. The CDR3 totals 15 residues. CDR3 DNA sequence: TGTGCCAGCTCACCGCGTTGGGAAAACATCGGGGAGCTGTTTTTT. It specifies CASSPRWENIGELFF.

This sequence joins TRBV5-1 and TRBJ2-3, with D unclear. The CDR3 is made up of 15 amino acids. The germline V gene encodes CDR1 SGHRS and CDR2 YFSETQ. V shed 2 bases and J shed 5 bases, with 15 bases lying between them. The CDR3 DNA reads TGCGCCAGCAGCTTTCGGGCGGACCTTGGAGATACGCAGTATTTT. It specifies CASSFRADLGDTQYF.

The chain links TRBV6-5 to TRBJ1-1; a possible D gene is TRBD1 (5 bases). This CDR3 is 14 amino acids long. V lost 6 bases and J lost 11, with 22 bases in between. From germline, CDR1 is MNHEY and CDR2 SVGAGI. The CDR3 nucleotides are TGTGCCAGCAGGACCCCCGGGACCGCAGACGGGGCTTTCTTT. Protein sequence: CASRTPGTADGAFF.

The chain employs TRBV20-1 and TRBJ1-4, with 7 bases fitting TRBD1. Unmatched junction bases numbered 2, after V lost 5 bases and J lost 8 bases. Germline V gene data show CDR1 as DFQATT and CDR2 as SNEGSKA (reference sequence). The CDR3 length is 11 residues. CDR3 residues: CSAGTVEKLFF. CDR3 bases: TGCAGTGCTGGGACAGTCGAAAAACTGTTTTTT.

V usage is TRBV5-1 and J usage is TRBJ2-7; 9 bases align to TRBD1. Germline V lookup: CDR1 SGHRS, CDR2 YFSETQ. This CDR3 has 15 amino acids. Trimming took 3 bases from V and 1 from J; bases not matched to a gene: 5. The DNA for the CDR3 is TGCGCCAGCAGCTCCGGACAGGGGAGATCCTACGAGCAGTACTTC. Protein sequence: CASSSGQGRSYEQYF.

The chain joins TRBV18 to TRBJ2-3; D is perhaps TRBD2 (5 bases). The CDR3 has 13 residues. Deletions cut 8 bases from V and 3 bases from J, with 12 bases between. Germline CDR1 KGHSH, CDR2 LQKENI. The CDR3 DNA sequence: TGTGCCAGCATGGAGGCTGGGACAGATACGCAGTATTTT. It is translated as CASMEAGTDTQYF.

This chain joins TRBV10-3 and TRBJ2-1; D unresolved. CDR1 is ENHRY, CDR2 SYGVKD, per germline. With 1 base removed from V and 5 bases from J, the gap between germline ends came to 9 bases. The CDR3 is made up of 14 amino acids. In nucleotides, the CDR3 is TGTGCCATCAGTGAGTTGCCCATTAACAATGAGCAGTTCTTC. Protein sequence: CAISELPINNEQFF.

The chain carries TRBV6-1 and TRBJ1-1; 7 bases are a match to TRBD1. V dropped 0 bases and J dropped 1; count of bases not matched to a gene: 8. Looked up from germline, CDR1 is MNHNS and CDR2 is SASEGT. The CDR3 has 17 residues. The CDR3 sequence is CASSEAGGTVPNTEAFF. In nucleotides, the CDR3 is TGTGCCAGCAGTGAAGCGGGGGGGACAGTGCCGAACACTGAAGCTTTCTTT.

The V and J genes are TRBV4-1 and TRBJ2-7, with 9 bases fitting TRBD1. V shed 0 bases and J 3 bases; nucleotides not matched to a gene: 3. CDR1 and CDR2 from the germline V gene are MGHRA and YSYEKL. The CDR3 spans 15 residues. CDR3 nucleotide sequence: TGCGCCAGCAGCCAAGAAACAGGGGGCCTCTACGAGCAGTACTTC. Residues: CASSQETGGLYEQYF.

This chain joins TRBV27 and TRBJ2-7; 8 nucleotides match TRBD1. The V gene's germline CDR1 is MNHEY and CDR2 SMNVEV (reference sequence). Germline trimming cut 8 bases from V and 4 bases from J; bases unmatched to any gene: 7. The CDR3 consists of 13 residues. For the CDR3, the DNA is TGTGCCAGCCGGGACAGGAATTCATACGAGCAGTACTTC. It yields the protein CASRDRNSYEQYF.

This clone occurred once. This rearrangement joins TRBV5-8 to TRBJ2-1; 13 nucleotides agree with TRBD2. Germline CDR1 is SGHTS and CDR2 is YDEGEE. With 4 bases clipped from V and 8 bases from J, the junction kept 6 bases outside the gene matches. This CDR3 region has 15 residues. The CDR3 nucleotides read TGTGCCAGCAGCCTGTGGACTAGCGGGAGTGATGAGCAGTTCTTC. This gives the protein CASSLWTSGSDEQFF.

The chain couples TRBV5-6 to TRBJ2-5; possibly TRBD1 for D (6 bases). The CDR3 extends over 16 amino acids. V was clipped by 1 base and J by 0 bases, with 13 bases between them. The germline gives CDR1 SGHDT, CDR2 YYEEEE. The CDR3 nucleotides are TGTGCCAGCAGCTTGTGGCGCACAGGGTACCAAGAGACCCAGTACTTC. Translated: CASSLWRTGYQETQYF.

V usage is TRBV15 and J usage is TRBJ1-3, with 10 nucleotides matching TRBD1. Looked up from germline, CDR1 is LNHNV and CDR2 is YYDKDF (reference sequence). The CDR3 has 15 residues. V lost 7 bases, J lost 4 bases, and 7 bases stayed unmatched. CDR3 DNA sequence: TGTGCCACCATTTTGGACAGGGGGACGGGAAACACCATATATTTT. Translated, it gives CATILDRGTGNTIYF.

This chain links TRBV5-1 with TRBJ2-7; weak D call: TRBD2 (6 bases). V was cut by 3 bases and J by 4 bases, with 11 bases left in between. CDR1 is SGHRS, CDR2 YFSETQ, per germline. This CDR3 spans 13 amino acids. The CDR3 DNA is TGCGCCAGCAGCTGGGATGGGGGGTACGAGCAGTACTTC. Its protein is CASSWDGGYEQYF.

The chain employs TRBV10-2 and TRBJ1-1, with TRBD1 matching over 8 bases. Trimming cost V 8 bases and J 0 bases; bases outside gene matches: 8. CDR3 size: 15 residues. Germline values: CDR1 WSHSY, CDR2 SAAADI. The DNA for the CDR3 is TGCGCCAGCGGTGGGACAGGTAACATGAACACTGAAGCTTTCTTT. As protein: CASGGTGNMNTEAFF.

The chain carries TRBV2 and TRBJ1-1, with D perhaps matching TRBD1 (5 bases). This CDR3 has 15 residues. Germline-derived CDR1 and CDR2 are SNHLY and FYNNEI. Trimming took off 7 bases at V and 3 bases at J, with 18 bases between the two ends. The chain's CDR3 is CASNWGRNADTEAFF. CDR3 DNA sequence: TGTGCCAGCAATTGGGGCCGTAACGCGGACACTGAAGCTTTCTTT. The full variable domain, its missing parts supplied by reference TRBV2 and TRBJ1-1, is EPEVTQTPSHQVTQMGQEVILRCVPISNHLYFYWYRQILGQKVEFLVSFYNNEISEKSEIFDDQFSVERPDGSNFTLKIRSTKLEDSAMYFCASNWGRNADTEAFFGQGTRLTVV.

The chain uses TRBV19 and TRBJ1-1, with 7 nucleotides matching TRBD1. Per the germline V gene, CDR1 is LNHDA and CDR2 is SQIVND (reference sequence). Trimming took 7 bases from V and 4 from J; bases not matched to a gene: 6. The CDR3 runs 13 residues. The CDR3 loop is CASKIDRVTEAFF. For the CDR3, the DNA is TGTGCCAGTAAGATCGACAGGGTCACTGAAGCTTTCTTT. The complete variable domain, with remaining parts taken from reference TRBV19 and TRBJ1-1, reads DGGITQSPKYLFRKEGQNVTLSCEQNLNHDAMYWYRQDPGQGLRLIYYSQIVNDFQKGDIAEGYSVSREKKESFPLTVTSAQKNPTAFYLCASKIDRVTEAFFGQGTRLTVV.

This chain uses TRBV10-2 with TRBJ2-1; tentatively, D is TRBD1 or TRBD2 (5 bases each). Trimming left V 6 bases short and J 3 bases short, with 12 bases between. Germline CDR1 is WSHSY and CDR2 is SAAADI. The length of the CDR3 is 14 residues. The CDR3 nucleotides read TGCGCCAGCAGCCCGGGACCAGACTACAATGAGCAGTTCTTC. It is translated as CASSPGPDYNEQFF.

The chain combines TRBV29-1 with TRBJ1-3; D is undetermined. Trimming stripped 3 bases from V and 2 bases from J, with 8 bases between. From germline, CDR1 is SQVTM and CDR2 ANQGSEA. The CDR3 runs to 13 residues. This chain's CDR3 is CSVEVGPGNTIYF. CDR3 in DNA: TGCAGCGTTGAGGTTGGTCCTGGAAACACCATATATTTT.

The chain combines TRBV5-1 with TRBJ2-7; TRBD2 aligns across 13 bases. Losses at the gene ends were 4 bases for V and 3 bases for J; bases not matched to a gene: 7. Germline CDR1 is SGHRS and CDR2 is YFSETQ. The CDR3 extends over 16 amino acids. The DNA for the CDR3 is TGCGCCAGCAGCATCGATACTAGCGGGGGGGACTACGAGCAGTACTTC. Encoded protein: CASSIDTSGGDYEQYF.

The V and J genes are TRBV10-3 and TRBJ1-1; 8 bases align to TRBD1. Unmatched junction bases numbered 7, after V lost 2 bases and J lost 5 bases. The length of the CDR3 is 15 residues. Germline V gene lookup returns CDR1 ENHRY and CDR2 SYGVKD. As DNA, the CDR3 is TGTGCCATCAGTGAGATACAGGGGGGAAATACTGAAGCTTTCTTT. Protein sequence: CAISEIQGGNTEAFF.

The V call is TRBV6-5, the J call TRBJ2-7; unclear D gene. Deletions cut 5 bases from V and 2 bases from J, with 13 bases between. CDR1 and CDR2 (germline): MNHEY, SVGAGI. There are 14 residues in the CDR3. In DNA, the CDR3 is TGTGCCAGCAGTATAGGCAGGTTTGCCTACGAGCAGTACTTC. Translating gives CASSIGRFAYEQYF.

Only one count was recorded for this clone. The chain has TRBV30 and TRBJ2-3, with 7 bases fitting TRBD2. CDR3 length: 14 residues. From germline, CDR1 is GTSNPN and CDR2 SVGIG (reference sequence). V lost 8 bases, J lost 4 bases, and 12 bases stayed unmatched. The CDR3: CALSPGGAADTQYF. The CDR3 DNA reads TGTGCCCTAAGCCCGGGGGGAGCCGCAGATACGCAGTATTTT.

This CDR3 reads CASSLVRLNYGYTF. CDR3 nucleotide sequence: TGTGCCAGCAGCTTAGTAAGGTTAAACTATGGCTACACCTTC. The chain has TRBV13 and TRBJ1-2, with D hard to call. The CDR3 runs to 14 residues. V was trimmed by 1 base and J by 2 bases, leaving 8 bases between them. Germline CDR1 PRHDT, CDR2 FYEKMQ (reference sequence).

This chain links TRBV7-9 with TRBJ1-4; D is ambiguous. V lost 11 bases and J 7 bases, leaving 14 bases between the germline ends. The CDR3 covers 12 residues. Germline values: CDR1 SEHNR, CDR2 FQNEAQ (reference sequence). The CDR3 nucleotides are TGTGCCGCCGAAAGTGAGGGTGAAAAACTGTTTTTT. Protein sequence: CAAESEGEKLFF. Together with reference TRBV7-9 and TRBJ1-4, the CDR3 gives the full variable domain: DTGVSQNPRHKITKRGQNVTFRCDPISEHNRLYWYRQTLGQGPEFLTYFQNEAQLEKSRLLSDRFSAERPKGSFSTLEIQRTEQGDSAMYLCAAESEGEKLFFGSGTQLSVL.

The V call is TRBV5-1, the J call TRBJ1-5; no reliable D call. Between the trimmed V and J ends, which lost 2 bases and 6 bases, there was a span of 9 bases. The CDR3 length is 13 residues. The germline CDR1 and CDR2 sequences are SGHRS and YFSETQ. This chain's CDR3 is CASSLTGSQPQHF. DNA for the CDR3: TGCGCCAGCAGCTTAACTGGAAGTCAGCCCCAGCATTTT.